This T cell receptor (beta chain) appears in the sequencing data of a study of T cells after yellow fever vaccination. TCRdb itself ran the 5' RACE reads through MiXCR, one entry per CDR3 protein. The table includes 620,000 or so distinct CDR3 sequences, approximately 16% detected once. This clonotype turned up a few times. This material consisted of PBMCs, taken about 5 days after the first yellow fever vaccination. The origin of this receptor is a man between 18 and 35 years old who received the YFV17D yellow fever vaccine.

The CDR3 loop is CASSLRFSGGRAYEQYF. CDR3 sequence (DNA): TGCGCCAGCAGCTTGCGGTTTAGCGGGGGGCGAGCCTACGAGCAGTACTTC. This chain joins TRBV5-1 and TRBJ2-7; 10 bases agree with TRBD2. The germline V gene encodes CDR1 SGHRS and CDR2 YFSETQ. With 1 base clipped from V and 2 bases from J, the junction kept 9 bases outside the gene matches. The length of the CDR3 is 17 residues.